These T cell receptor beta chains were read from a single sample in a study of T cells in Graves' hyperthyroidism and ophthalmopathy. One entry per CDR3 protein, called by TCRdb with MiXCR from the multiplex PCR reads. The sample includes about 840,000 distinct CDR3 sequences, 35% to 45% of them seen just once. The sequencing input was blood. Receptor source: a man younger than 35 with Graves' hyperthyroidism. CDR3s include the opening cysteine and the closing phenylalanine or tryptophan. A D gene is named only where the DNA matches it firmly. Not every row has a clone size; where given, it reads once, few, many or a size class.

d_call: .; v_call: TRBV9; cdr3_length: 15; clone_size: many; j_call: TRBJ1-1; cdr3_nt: TGTGCCAGCAGCGTAGCGGGTCAGGGCTACACTGAAGCTTTCTTT; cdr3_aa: CASSVAGQGYTEAFF
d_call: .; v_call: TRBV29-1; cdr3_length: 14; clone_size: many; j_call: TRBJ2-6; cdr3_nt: TGCAGCGTACTTGACGTCTCTGGGGCCAACGTCCTGACTTTC; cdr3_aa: CSVLDVSGANVLTF
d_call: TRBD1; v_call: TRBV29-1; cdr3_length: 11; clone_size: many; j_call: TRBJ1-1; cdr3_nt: TGCAGCGACGGACAGGACACTGAAGCTTTCTTT; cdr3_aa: CSDGQDTEAFF
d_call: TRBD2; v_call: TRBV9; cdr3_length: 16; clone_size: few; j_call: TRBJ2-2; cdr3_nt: TGTGCCAGCAGCGTAAGCGGGAGGTCTAACACCGGGGAGCTGTTTTTT; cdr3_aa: CASSVSGRSNTGELFF
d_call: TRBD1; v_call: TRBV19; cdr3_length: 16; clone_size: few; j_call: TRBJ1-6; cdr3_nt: TGTGCCAGTAGTCCCGCTTTAACAGGGGGGAATTCACCCCTCCACTTT; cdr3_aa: CASSPALTGGNSPLHF
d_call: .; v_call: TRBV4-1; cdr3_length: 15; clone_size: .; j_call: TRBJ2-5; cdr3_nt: TGCGCCAGCAGCCAAGCGACAGGAGGGTCAGAGACCCAGTACTTC; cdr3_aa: CASSQATGGSETQYF
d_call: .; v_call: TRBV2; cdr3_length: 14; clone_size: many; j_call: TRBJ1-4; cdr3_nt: TGTGCCAGCAGTCTCGCCACAACTAATGAAAAACTGTTTTTT; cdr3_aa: CASSLATTNEKLFF
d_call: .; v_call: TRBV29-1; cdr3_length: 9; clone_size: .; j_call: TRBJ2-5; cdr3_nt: TGCAGCGTTGGACAGACCCAGTACTTC; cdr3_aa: CSVGQTQYF
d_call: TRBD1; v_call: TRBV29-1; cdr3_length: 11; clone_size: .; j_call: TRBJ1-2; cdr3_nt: TGCAGCGGGACAGGGAACTATGGCTACACCTTC; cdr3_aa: CSGTGNYGYTF
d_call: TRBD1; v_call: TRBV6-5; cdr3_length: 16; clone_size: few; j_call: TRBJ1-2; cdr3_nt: TGTGCCAGCACCCGAGATATGGGACAGGGGAACTATGGCTACACCTTC; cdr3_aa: CASTRDMGQGNYGYTF
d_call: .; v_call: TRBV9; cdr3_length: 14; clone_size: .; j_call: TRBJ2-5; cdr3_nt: TGTGCCAGCAGCGAAGGTGGGCACCAAGAGACCCAGTACTTC; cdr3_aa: CASSEGGHQETQYF
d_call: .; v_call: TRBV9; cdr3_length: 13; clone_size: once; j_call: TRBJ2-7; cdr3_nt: TGTGCCAGCAGCCACCAGGGTGGGGACGAGCAGTACTTC; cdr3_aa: CASSHQGGDEQYF
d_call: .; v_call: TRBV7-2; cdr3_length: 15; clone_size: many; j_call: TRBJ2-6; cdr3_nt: TGTGCCAGCAGCCCTAGTAACTCTGGGGCCAACGTCCTGACTTTC; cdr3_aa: CASSPSNSGANVLTF
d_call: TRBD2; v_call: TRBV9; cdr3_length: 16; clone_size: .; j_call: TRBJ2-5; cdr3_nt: TGTGCCAGCAGCCCCCTCCCAACAGCGGGGAGGGAGACCCAGTACTTC; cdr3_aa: CASSPLPTAGRETQYF
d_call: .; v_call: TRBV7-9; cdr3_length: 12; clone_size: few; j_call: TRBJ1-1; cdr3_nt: TGTGCCAGCAGCTTAGCGCGCCCTGAAGCTTTCTTT; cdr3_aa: CASSLARPEAFF
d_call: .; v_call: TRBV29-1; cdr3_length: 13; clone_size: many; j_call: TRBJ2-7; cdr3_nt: TGCAGCGTTGAAGGGTTACGAGGGGTCGAGCAGTACTTC; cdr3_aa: CSVEGLRGVEQYF
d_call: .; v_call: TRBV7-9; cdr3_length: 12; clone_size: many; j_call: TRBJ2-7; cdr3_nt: TGTGCCAGCAGCTTACCCCTGGACGAGCAGTACTTC; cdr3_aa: CASSLPLDEQYF
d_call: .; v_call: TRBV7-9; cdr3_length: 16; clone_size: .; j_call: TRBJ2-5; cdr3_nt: TGTGCCAGCAGCCCCTCTACAGGGTGGGGGCAAGAGACCCAGTACTTC; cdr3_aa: CASSPSTGWGQETQYF
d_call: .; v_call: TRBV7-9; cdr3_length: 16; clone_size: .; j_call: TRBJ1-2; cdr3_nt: TGTGCCAGCAGCATGAGGACCGGGGTTCCTATATCTGGCTACACCTTC; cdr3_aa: CASSMRTGVPISGYTF
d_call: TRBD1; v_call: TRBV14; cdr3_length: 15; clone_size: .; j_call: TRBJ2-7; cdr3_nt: TGTGCCAGCAGCCAAGGGGGTCAGGGGGCGCGAGAGCAGTACTTC; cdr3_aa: CASSQGGQGAREQYF
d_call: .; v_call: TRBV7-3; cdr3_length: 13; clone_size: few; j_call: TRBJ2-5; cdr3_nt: TGTGCCAGCAGCTCCCAGACTCAAGAGACCCAGTACTTC; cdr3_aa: CASSSQTQETQYF
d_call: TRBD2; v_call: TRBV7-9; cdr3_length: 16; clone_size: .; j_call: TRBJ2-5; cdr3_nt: TGTGCCAGCAGCCAGTGGACTAGCGGATTTCAAGAGACCCAGTACTTC; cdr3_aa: CASSQWTSGFQETQYF
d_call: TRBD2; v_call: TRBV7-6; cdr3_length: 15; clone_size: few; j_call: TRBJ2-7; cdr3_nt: TGTGCCAGCAGCCTAGGACTAGCGGGAGAGCCCGAGCAGTACTTC; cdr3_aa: CASSLGLAGEPEQYF